This record concerns one T cell receptor beta chain sequence. Original analysis: Estimation of nucleated cell counts was performed using reference gene primer amplification. Using immunoSEQ multiplex PCR, the repertoire was profiled, and TCRdb retains in-frame clones only, with some absent. D and trimming were read from the DNA, whereas the V and J calls and clone size are those reported in that table. Altogether 36,000 or so clones are present, approximately 86% being singletons, with the ten largest covering around 4.9%. These data are taken from a study of blood T cell repertoires in COVID-19. Study at large: From the United States, Italy and Spain came samples of acute and convalescent COVID-19. Sources were T cells, B-cell-depleted T cells, or PBMCs; the material itself was cDNA or gDNA.

What was sequenced was peripheral blood. This receptor was identified in a woman in her 70s with active COVID-19.

CDR3 nucleotide sequence: TGTGCCAGCAGCCAAGAAGGAGGGTTGAAAGCTTTCTTT. Protein product: CASSQEGGLKAFF. V is TRBV3-1 (or the pseudogene TRBV3-2) and J is TRBJ1-1; unclear D gene. The CDR3 totals 13 residues. V gave up 0 bases and J gave up 9 bases, with 11 bases separating them. Germline V lookup: CDR1 LGHDT, CDR2 YNNKEL (reference sequence).